Shown below are 9 T cell receptor beta chains from a single sample sequenced in a study of T cell responses to AZD1222 COVID-19 vaccine. Only in-frame clones appear in the TCRdb table, and some are missing; sequencing was by immunoSEQ multiplex PCR. The sample contains about 130,000 clones, roughly 88% of which appear only once. The sequences come from peripheral blood, collected on day 0 of AZD1222 vaccination. The source of these receptors is an adult in good health.

This clone was counted ten times or more. V usage is TRBV3-1 (or the pseudogene TRBV3-2) and J usage is TRBJ2-7; 9 nucleotides line up with TRBD2. With V trimmed by 1 base and J by 0 bases, 7 bases remained unmatched. The CDR3 sequence is 17 residues long. Looked up from germline, CDR1 is LGHDT and CDR2 is YNNKEL (reference sequence). The CDR3: CASSQVFSGRPSYEQYF. The CDR3 region has the DNA TGTGCCAGCAGCCAAGTGTTCAGCGGGAGGCCCTCCTACGAGCAGTACTTC.

This clone appeared a few times. The V and J genes are TRBV7-9 and TRBJ2-5, with no clear D. CDR1 SEHNR and CDR2 FQNEAQ come from the germline V gene (reference sequence). Trimming pared 4 bases from V and 1 base from J, leaving 7 bases between. The CDR3 runs 13 residues. CDR3 protein: CASSSAGQETQYF. The CDR3 DNA is TGTGCCAGCAGCTCGGCAGGCCAAGAGACCCAGTACTTC.

The genes are TRBV12-3 or TRBV12-4 and TRBJ2-5; D remains ambiguous. The CDR3 runs to 13 residues. V was shortened by 4 bases and J by 2 bases, with 8 bases between the two germline ends. The CDR3: CASSSRAQETQYF. For the CDR3, the DNA is TGTGCCAGCAGTTCCCGGGCGCAAGAGACCCAGTACTTC.

The chain is built from TRBV30 and TRBJ1-2; D remains unclear. Germline V gene lookup returns CDR1 GTSNPN and CDR2 SVGIG (reference sequence). The CDR3 sequence is 12 residues long. The germline V and J ends were trimmed by 4 bases and 11 bases, with 17 bases remaining between them. CDR3 DNA: TGTGCCTGGACCACTGACACCTACCTTTACACCTTC. Amino acids: CAWTTDTYLYTF.

The chain links TRBV19 to TRBJ2-2; no firm D call. CDR3 length equals 13 residues. V was shortened by 1 base and J by 4 bases, with 4 bases between the two germline ends. The V gene's germline CDR1 is LNHDA and CDR2 SQIVND (reference sequence). The CDR3 DNA follows: TGTGCCAGTAGTATAGTTGGCACCGGGGAGCTGTTTTTT. Its translation: CASSIVGTGELFF.

This sequence joins TRBV6-5 and TRBJ1-1, with D uncertain. Germline V gives CDR1 MNHEY, CDR2 SVGAGI. V was pared by 8 bases and J by 5 bases, with 21 bases between. The CDR3 is 15 amino acids. CDR3 DNA sequence: TGTGCCAGCCAAATATCGGTCCGCCCTTTAACTGAAGCTTTCTTT. Its protein product is CASQISVRPLTEAFF.

The rearrangement links TRBV7-8 to TRBJ1-4, with TRBD1 identical over 9 bases. Germline V gene data show CDR1 as SGHVS and CDR2 as FQNEAQ. V shed 4 bases, J shed 7 bases, and the junction held 4 bases outside the gene matches. The CDR3 length is 14 residues. CDR3 residues: CASSSGQGVEKLFF. Written as DNA, the CDR3 is TGTGCCAGCAGCTCGGGACAGGGCGTTGAAAAACTGTTTTTT.

The V and J genes are TRBV6-2 or TRBV6-3 and TRBJ1-1; unclear D gene. The CDR3 totals 14 residues. Germline V CDR1 and CDR2: MNHEY, SVGEGT. V was pared by 2 bases and J by 1 base, with 8 bases between. CDR3 nucleotide sequence: TGTGCCAGCAGTTACGCCCTCGGGAACACTGAAGCTTTCTTT. It is translated as CASSYALGNTEAFF.

CDR3 in DNA: TGTGCCAGCAGTTTACAGGGGAAAGCTTTCTTT. This translates into CASSLQGKAFF. This chain joins TRBV28 and TRBJ1-1; TRBD1 might be the D (6 bases). V shed 2 bases and J shed 9 bases, with 7 bases lying between them. This CDR3 is 11 amino acids long. CDR1 MDHEN and CDR2 SYDVKM come from the germline V gene.